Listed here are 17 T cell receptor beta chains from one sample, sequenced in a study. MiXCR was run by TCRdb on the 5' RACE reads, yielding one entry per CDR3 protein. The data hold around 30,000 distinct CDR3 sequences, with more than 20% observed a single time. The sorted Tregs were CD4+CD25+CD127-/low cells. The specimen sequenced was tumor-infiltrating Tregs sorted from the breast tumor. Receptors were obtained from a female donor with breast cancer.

CDR3 loop: CASSARGAYNEQFF. CDR3 in DNA: TGTGCCAGCAGTGCGCGGGGCGCGTACAATGAGCAGTTCTTC. The chain carries TRBV6-1 and TRBJ2-1; maybe TRBD2 (6 bases). CDR3 length equals 14 residues. Trimming cost V 4 bases and J 4 bases, with 11 bases left between them. Germline-derived CDR1 and CDR2 are MNHNS and SASEGT.

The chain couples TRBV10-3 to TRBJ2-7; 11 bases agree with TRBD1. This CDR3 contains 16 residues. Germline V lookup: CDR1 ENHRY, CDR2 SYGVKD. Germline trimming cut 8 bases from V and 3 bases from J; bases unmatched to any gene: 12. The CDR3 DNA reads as TGTGCCATCCACCCGGGGACAGGGGGTCTCAGCTACGAGCAGTACTTC. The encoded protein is CAIHPGTGGLSYEQYF.

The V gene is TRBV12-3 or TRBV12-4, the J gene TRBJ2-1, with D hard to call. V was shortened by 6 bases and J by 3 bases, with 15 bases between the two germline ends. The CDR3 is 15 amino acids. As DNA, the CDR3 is TGTGCCAGCAGCCACAGACCAGCCATCTACAATGAGCAGTTCTTC. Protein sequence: CASSHRPAIYNEQFF.

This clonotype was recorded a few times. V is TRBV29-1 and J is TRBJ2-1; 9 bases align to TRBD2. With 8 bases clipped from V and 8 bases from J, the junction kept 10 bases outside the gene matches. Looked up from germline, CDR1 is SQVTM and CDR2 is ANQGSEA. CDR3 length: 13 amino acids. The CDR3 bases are TGCAGCACCAGGGGTAGCGGGAGCTATGAGCAGTTCTTC. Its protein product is CSTRGSGSYEQFF.

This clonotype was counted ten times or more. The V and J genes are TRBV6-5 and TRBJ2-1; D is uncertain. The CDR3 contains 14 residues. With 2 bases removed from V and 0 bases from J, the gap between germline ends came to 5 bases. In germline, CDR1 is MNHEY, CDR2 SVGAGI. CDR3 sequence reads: CASSYIVSYNEQFF. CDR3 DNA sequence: TGTGCCAGCAGTTACATAGTCTCCTACAATGAGCAGTTCTTC.

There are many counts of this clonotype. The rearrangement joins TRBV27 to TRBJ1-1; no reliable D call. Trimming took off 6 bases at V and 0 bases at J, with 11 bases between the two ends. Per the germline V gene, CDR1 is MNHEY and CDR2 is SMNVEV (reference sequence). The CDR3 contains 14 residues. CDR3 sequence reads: CASSPVNLNTEAFF. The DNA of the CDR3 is TGTGCCAGCAGCCCGGTGAATTTGAACACTGAAGCTTTCTTT.

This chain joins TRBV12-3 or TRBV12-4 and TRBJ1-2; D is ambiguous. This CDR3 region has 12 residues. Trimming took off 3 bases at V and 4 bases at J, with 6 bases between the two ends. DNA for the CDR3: TGTGCCAGCAGTTTTGGGTCCTATGGCTACACCTTC. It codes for CASSFGSYGYTF.

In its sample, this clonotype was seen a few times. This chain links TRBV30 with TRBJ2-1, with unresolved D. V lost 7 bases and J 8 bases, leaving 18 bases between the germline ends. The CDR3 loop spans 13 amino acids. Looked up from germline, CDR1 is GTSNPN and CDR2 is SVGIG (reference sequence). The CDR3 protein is CALVDFGRHEQFF. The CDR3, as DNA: TGTGCCTTAGTTGATTTTGGTCGCCATGAGCAGTTCTTC.

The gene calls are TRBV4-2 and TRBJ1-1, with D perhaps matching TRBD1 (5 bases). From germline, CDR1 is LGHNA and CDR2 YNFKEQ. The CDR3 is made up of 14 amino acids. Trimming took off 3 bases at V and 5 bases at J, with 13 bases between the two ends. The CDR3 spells CASSHSGRQTEAFF. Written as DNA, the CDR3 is TGTGCCAGCAGCCACTCGGGACGGCAAACTGAAGCTTTCTTT.

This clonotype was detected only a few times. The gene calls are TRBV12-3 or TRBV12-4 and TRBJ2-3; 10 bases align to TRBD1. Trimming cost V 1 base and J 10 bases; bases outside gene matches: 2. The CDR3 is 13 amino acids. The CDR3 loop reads CASSLVGQGAQYF. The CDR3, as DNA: TGTGCCAGCAGTTTAGTCGGACAGGGGGCGCAGTATTTT.

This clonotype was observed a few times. The CDR3, as DNA: TGCAGTGCTAGGCCCTGGCCTAGCGGGAAAGCAGATACGCAGTATTTT. It codes for CSARPWPSGKADTQYF. The chain carries TRBV20-1 and TRBJ2-3; TRBD2 aligns across 9 bases. This CDR3 is built from 16 residues. Per germline, CDR1 DFQATT and CDR2 SNEGSKA (reference sequence). Trimming cost V 3 bases and J 4 bases; bases outside gene matches: 11.

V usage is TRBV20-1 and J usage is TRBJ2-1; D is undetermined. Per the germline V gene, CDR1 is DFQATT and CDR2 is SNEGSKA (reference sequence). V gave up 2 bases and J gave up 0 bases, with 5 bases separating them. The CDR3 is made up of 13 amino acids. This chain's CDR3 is CSARSGSYNEQFF. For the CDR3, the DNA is TGCAGTGCTAGATCGGGCTCCTACAATGAGCAGTTCTTC.

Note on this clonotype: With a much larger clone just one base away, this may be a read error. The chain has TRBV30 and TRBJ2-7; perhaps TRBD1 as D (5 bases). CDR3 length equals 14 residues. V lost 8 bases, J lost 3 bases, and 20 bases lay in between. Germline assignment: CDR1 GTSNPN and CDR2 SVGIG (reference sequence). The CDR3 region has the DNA TGTGCCACGGACAATCCAGACAGCTACTACGAGCAGTACTTC. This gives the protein CATDNPDSYYEQYF.

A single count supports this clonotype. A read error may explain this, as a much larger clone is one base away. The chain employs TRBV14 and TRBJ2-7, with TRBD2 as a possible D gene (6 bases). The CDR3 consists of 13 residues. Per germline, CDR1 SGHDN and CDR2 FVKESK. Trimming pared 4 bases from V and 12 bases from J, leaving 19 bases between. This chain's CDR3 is CASSPGPGRGRYF. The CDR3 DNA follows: TGTGCCAGCAGCCCTGGGCCCGGGCGGGGCCGGTACTTC.

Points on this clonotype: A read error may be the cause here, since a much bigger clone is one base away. CDR3 region: CSASDSYERYF. CDR3 nucleotide sequence: TGCAGTGCTTCCGACTCCTACGAGCGGTACTTC. The V gene is TRBV20-1, the J gene TRBJ2-7; D not certain. The CDR3 spans 11 residues. Germline lookup yields CDR1 DFQATT and CDR2 SNEGSKA (reference sequence).

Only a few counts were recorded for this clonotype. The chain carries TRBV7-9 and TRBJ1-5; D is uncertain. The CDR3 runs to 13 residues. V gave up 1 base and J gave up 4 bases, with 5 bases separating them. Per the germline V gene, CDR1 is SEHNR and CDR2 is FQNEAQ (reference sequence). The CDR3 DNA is TGTGCCAGCAGCTTAGAGAAGAATCAGCCCCAGCATTTT. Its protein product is CASSLEKNQPQHF. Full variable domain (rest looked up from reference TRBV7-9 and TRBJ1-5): DTGVSQNPRHKITKRGQNVTFRCDPISEHNRLYWYRQTLGQGPEFLTYFQNEAQLEKSRLLSDRFSAERPKGSFSTLEIQRTEQGDSAMYLCASSLEKNQPQHFGDGTRLSIL.

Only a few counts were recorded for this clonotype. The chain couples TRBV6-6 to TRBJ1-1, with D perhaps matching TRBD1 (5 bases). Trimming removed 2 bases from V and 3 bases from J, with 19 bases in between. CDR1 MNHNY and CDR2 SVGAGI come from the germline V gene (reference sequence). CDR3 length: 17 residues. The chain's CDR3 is CASSYPLGEGRDTEAFF. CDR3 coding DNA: TGTGCCAGCAGTTACCCCCTTGGTGAGGGCAGGGACACTGAAGCTTTCTTT.